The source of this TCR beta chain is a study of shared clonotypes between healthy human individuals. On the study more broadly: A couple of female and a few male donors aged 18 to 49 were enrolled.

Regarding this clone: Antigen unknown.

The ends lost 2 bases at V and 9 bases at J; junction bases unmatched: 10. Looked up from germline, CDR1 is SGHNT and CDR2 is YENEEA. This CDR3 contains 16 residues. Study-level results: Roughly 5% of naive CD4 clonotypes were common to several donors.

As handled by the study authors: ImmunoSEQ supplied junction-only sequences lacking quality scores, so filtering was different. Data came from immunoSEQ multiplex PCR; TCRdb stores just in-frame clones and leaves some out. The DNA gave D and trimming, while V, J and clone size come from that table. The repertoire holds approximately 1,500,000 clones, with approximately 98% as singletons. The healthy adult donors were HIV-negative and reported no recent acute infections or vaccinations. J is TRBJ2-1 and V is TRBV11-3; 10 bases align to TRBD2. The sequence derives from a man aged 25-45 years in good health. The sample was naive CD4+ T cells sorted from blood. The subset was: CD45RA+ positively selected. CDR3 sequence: CASSLRRAGGPSEQFF. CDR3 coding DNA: TGTGCCAGCAGCTTAAGGAGAGCGGGAGGGCCGAGTGAGCAGTTCTTC. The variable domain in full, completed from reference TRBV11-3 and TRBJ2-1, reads EAGVVQSPRYKIIEKKQPVAFWCNPISGHNTLYWYLQNLGQGPELLIRYENEEAVDDSQLPKDRFSAERLKGVDSTLKIQPAELGDSAVYLCASSLRRAGGPSEQFFGPGTRLTVL.